The next 7 T cell receptor beta chains were all read from a single sample in a study of blood T cell repertoires in COVID-19. The table came from immunoSEQ multiplex PCR; TCRdb's copy has only in-frame clones and leaves some out. This sample has some 250,000 clones, with nearly 90% found just once. The sequencing input was peripheral blood. These receptors all come from a woman in her 30s with acute or convalescent COVID-19.

This chain uses TRBV19 with TRBJ1-5; D is perhaps TRBD1 (5 bases). Between the trimmed V and J ends, which lost 8 bases and 0 bases, there was a span of 17 bases. Germline V gene lookup returns CDR1 LNHDA and CDR2 SQIVND (reference sequence). The CDR3 has 16 residues. CDR3 DNA sequence: TGTGCCAGTTCTAGGGAGGGGAGCTATAGCAATCAGCCCCAGCATTTT. Amino acids: CASSREGSYSNQPQHF.

The chain combines TRBV7-2 with TRBJ1-2; tentative D call: TRBD1 (6 bases). V lost 1 base to trimming and J lost 1 base, with 10 bases between them. From germline, CDR1 is SGHTA and CDR2 FQGNSA. The CDR3 sequence is 15 residues long. DNA of the CDR3: TGTGCCAGCAGCTTAGAACAGGGAGTTAACTATGGCTACACCTTC. It codes for CASSLEQGVNYGYTF.

J is TRBJ1-1 and V is TRBV20-1, with D uncertain. V lost 0 bases to trimming and J lost 11 bases, with 10 bases between them. Germline CDR1 and CDR2: DFQATT and SNEGSKA (reference sequence). CDR3 size: 11 residues. The CDR3 DNA sequence: TGCAGTGCTAGAGAAGGAGCTTTGGCTTTCTTT. It is translated as CSAREGALAFF.

The V gene is TRBV24-1, the J gene TRBJ2-2; the D gene is possibly TRBD1 (5 bases). CDR1 is KGHDR and CDR2 is SFDVKD in the germline V gene. The CDR3 has 16 amino acids. Trimming shortened V by 1 base and J by 0 bases, and 8 bases separated the two germline ends. The CDR3 reads CATSDLVRANTGELFF. The CDR3 DNA reads TGTGCCACCAGTGATTTAGTCAGGGCGAACACCGGGGAGCTGTTTTTT.

This clone showed up just once. This chain connects TRBV6-6 to TRBJ2-1, with TRBD2 matching over 13 bases. Per the germline V gene, CDR1 is MNHNY and CDR2 is SVGAGI (reference sequence). Trimming at V came to 5 bases and at J to 9 bases, leaving 13 bases not matched to a gene. The length of the CDR3 is 17 residues. The CDR3 region is CASSLGLAGALGGEQFF. CDR3 DNA: TGTGCCAGCAGTCTCGGACTAGCGGGGGCCCTAGGAGGTGAGCAGTTCTTC.

This chain links TRBV7-2 with TRBJ2-5; 10 positions agree with TRBD2. Germline V gene sequence: CDR1 SGHTA, CDR2 FQGNSA. V shed 4 bases and J 9 bases; nucleotides not matched to a gene: 11. This CDR3 spans 15 amino acids. For the CDR3, the DNA is TGTGCCAGCAGCTCAATACTAGCGGGACGCCCGGCCCAGTACTTC. Amino acid sequence: CASSSILAGRPAQYF.

This chain connects TRBV13 to TRBJ2-1, with TRBD1 matching 8 bases. This CDR3 is 14 amino acids long. Looked up from germline, CDR1 is PRHDT and CDR2 is FYEKMQ (reference sequence). The V gene end was trimmed by 5 bases and the J gene end by 5 bases; junction bases not matched to a gene: 5. CDR3 loop: CASSVSGGNNEQFF. DNA of the CDR3: TGTGCCAGCAGCGTCTCAGGGGGCAACAATGAGCAGTTCTTC.